This T cell receptor (beta chain) is drawn from a study of cytomegalovirus exposure and HLA in healthy donors. Study-level findings and limits: Analyzed later, association rates of TCRs varied across HLA loci, with DRB1 most and HLA-C fewest. Later findings reportedly placed an Asian-associated ancestry cluster below the approximately 700-donor mean for N-insertions. CMV serostatus was the sole immune exposure information available.

A multiplex PCR was run with 60 Vbeta primers and 13 Jbeta primers. Sequenced by immunoSEQ multiplex PCR; TCRdb stores in-frame clones only, minus some. The repertoire consists of some 190,000 clones, with approximately 80% occurring once and the leading ten covering about 2.6%. Per germline, CDR1 SGHVS and CDR2 FNYEAQ. The CDR3 covers 16 residues. V lost 4 bases to trimming and J lost 4 bases; unmatched junction nucleotides: 7. Notes on this clone: The antigen is not known.

The chain joins TRBV7-6 to TRBJ1-2; 12 bases agree with TRBD1. Sample: PBMCs. The source of this sequence is a female donor in good health and CMV-seronegative. In DNA, the CDR3 is TGTGCCAGCAGCTCGGGACAGGGGGCGCGTGGCTATGGCTACACCTTC. Amino acid sequence: CASSSGQGARGYGYTF.